These 25 T cell receptor beta chains were all obtained from the same sample, sequenced in a study of preoperative IRX-2 immunotherapy in early breast cancer. Sample treatment: preoperative locoregional IRX-2 cytokine immunotherapy. The table came from immunoSEQ multiplex PCR; TCRdb's copy has only in-frame clones and leaves some out. Here the sample spans approximately 100,000 clones, 70% to 90% being singletons. The specimen was tumor tissue, collected after IRX-2 immunotherapy. The receptors stem from a human donor with breast cancer.

This clone was detected a few times. The rearrangement uses TRBV7-1 and TRBJ2-2, with D tentatively TRBD1 (6 bases). TRBV7-1 is labeled an ORF, and its function is uncertain. V lost 7 bases and J lost 0, with 12 bases in between. The CDR3 contains 15 residues. CDR3 nucleotide sequence: TGTGCCAGCACCCAGGGGTTCGCGAACACCGGGGAGCTGTTTTTT. Protein product: CASTQGFANTGELFF.

CDR3 sequence reads: CACPPAGGRGGYTF. CDR3 DNA: TGTGCCTGTCCGCCGGCGGGGGGGCGTGGAGGCTACACCTTC. V and J are TRBV30 and TRBJ1-2; a weak D match, TRBD1 (6 bases). Germline V gene sequence: CDR1 GTSNPN, CDR2 SVGIG (reference sequence). V was pared by 6 bases and J by 8 bases, with 22 bases between. The CDR3 is made up of 14 amino acids.

This clone was counted only a few times. The V gene is TRBV6-8, the J gene TRBJ2-1; 9 bases align to TRBD2. Germline assignment: CDR1 MNHGY and CDR2 SAAAGT. J was trimmed by 3 bases and V by 5 bases; bases with no gene match: 5. CDR3 size: 15 residues. In DNA form, the CDR3 reads TGTGCCAGCAGTGATTGGACTAGCGACTACAATGAGCAGTTCTTC. Protein: CASSDWTSDYNEQFF.

V usage is TRBV29-1 and J usage is TRBJ2-2, with 9 bases fitting TRBD2. There are 17 residues in the CDR3. CDR1 and CDR2 from the germline V gene are SQVTM and ANQGSEA. Trimming took 6 bases from V and 6 from J; bases not matched to a gene: 17. This CDR3 reads CSVAAPGTSQWAGELFF. The CDR3 DNA is TGCAGCGTGGCGGCTCCCGGGACTAGCCAATGGGCCGGGGAGCTGTTTTTT.

The rearrangement joins TRBV6-8 to TRBJ2-7; D not resolved. The V and J ends lost 2 bases and 4 bases respectively, with 6 bases between them. Germline loops: CDR1 MNHGY, CDR2 SAAAGT. The CDR3 length is 12 residues. CDR3 residues: CASSYTEYEQYF. CDR3 bases: TGTGCCAGCAGTTACACGGAGTACGAGCAGTACTTC.

The chain is built from TRBV27 and TRBJ2-7; D possibly uses TRBD1 or TRBD2 (5 bases each). The CDR3 is 15 residues long. Germline lookup yields CDR1 MNHEY and CDR2 SMNVEV (reference sequence). The V gene lost 6 bases and the J gene lost 2 bases, with 17 bases spanning the gap. CDR3 sequence: CASSLSGSAAYEQYF. The CDR3 region has the DNA TGTGCCAGCAGCCTGTCAGGGAGCGCAGCCTACGAGCAGTACTTC.

CDR3 in DNA: TGCAGCGTTCGTTTCCGGCGAGGGAGGACAGACTCCTACGAGCAGTACTTC. This gives the protein CSVRFRRGRTDSYEQYF. This sequence joins TRBV29-1 and TRBJ2-7; the D call may be TRBD1 or TRBD2 (6 bases each). The CDR3 is made up of 17 amino acids. Between the trimmed V and J ends, which lost 5 bases and 0 bases, there was a span of 23 bases. The germline CDR1 and CDR2 sequences are SQVTM and ANQGSEA.

The chain is built from TRBV11-3 and TRBJ1-5; no clear D gene. CDR1 is SGHNT and CDR2 is YENEEA in the germline V gene. Trimming removed 1 base from V and 2 bases from J, with 12 bases in between. The CDR3 has 16 residues. The CDR3 loop is CASSLGRATGNQPQHF. As DNA, the CDR3 is TGTGCCAGCAGCTTAGGGCGGGCTACGGGCAATCAGCCCCAGCATTTT.

This chain connects TRBV10-3 to TRBJ1-5; perhaps TRBD1 as D (6 bases). Germline assignment: CDR1 ENHRY and CDR2 SYGVKD. Trimming left V 2 bases short and J 6 bases short, with 11 bases between. The CDR3 has 14 amino acids. The CDR3 region is CAISEGQSGQPQHF. The DNA of the CDR3 is TGTGCCATCAGTGAGGGACAGTCCGGTCAGCCCCAGCATTTT.

V and J are TRBV6-8 and TRBJ1-1; D unresolved. The CDR3 runs to 13 residues. Germline assignment: CDR1 MNHGY and CDR2 SAAAGT. V lost 7 bases to trimming and J lost 0 bases, with 9 bases between them. The CDR3 DNA is TGTGCCAGCATAGCCTTCCTGAACACTGAAGCTTTCTTT. This gives the protein CASIAFLNTEAFF.

Note on this clone: The read includes an ambiguous or uncalled nucleotide; its amino acid is shown as X. V and J are TRBV10-1 and TRBJ1-1; 11 bases match TRBD1. The germline CDR1 and CDR2 sequences are WNHNN and SYGVQD (reference sequence). The CDR3 extends over 15 amino acids. J gave up 7 bases and V 3 bases, and 7 bases lay outside the gene matches. DNA for the CDR3: TGCGCCAGCAGTGARTCGGACAGGGGGCGGGGTGAAGCTTTCTTT. This gives the protein CASSXSDRGRGEAFF. The CDR3, in full, reads CASSESDRGRGEAFF.

The V and J genes are TRBV6-8 and TRBJ1-1; TRBD1 agrees at 10 bases. Trimming cost V 5 bases and J 6 bases; bases outside gene matches: 12. The CDR3 length is 16 residues. Germline V gene lookup returns CDR1 MNHGY and CDR2 SAAAGT. The CDR3 DNA reads as TGTGCCAGCAGTGACTGGGACAGGGGTCGGATCGCTGAAGCTTTCTTT. Its protein is CASSDWDRGRIAEAFF.

This clone was seen a handful of times. V gene TRBV11-3 combines with J gene TRBJ2-6; D unresolved. The CDR3 runs to 15 residues. Germline V gene data show CDR1 as SGHNT and CDR2 as YENEEA. Between the trimmed V and J ends, which lost 5 bases and 0 bases, there was a span of 8 bases. The CDR3 region is CASSHQLSGANVLTF. The CDR3, as DNA: TGTGCCAGCAGCCACCAGCTCTCTGGGGCCAACGTCCTGACTTTC.

This clone was detected once. The chain's CDR3 is CSVWGAGPYNEQFF. In DNA, the CDR3 is TGCAGCGTCTGGGGAGCGGGCCCCTACAATGAGCAGTTCTTC. J is TRBJ2-1 and V is TRBV29-1; D might be TRBD2 (6 bases). The length of the CDR3 is 14 residues. Germline-derived CDR1 and CDR2 are SQVTM and ANQGSEA. Trimming pared 6 bases from V and 2 bases from J, leaving 14 bases between.

The genes are TRBV5-1 and TRBJ1-2; TRBD1 agrees at 10 bases. CDR3 size: 14 residues. Germline V gene lookup returns CDR1 SGHRS and CDR2 YFSETQ. V was pared by 3 bases and J by 8 bases, with 7 bases of the junction left unmatched. CDR3 nucleotides: TGCGCCAGCAGCTGGGGGACAGGGGACGACGGCTACACCTTC. It encodes CASSWGTGDDGYTF.

J is TRBJ2-2 and V is TRBV30; tentatively, D is TRBD1 (6 bases). The CDR3 runs 15 residues. V dropped 1 base and J dropped 0 bases, with 9 bases sitting between them. Looked up from germline, CDR1 is GTSNPN and CDR2 is SVGIG (reference sequence). The CDR3 spells CAWSAWTANTGELFF. CDR3 nucleotides: TGTGCCTGGAGTGCATGGACAGCGAACACCGGGGAGCTGTTTTTT.

This chain links TRBV14 with TRBJ1-1; unclear D gene. The germline V gene encodes CDR1 SGHDN and CDR2 FVKESK. The V gene lost 2 bases and the J gene lost 0 bases, with 4 bases spanning the gap. There are 13 residues in the CDR3. In nucleotides, the CDR3 is TGTGCCAGCAGCCAACTCCTGAACACTGAAGCTTTCTTT. Encoded protein: CASSQLLNTEAFF.

The chain has TRBV28 and TRBJ1-2, with a weak D call TRBD1 (5 bases). CDR1 and CDR2 (germline): MDHEN, SYDVKM. This CDR3 is built from 14 residues. V was shortened by 3 bases and J by 1 base, with 9 bases between the two germline ends. In nucleotides, the CDR3 is TGTGCCAGCAGTTTCTTGGGGGGTAACTATGGCTACACCTTC. Amino acid sequence: CASSFLGGNYGYTF.

This chain links TRBV6-8 with TRBJ1-2; no reliable D call. This CDR3 region has 12 residues. With 6 bases removed from V and 4 bases from J, the gap between germline ends came to 9 bases. In germline, CDR1 is MNHGY, CDR2 SAAAGT. The CDR3 here is CASSSVGYGYTF. The CDR3 DNA reads as TGTGCCAGCAGCTCTGTAGGCTATGGCTACACCTTC.

Points on this clone: One junction end does not reproduce the germline sequence, and a read error may be involved. The DNA for the CDR3 is TGTGCCATCAGTCCAGGACAGGGTCAGCCCCAGCATTTT. Residues: CAISPGQGQPQHF. The chain recombines TRBV6-8 with TRBJ1-5, with 8 nucleotides matching TRBD1. Germline V CDR1 and CDR2: MNHGY, SAAAGT. The CDR3 length is 13 residues.

This clone occurred a few times. This chain connects TRBV12-5 to TRBJ1-5; D gene unclear. Between the trimmed V and J ends, which lost 1 base and 3 bases, there was a span of 7 bases. CDR3 length: 14 residues. Germline CDR1 is LGHNT and CDR2 is FRNRAP. The CDR3 DNA reads TGTGCTAGTGGTTTGGGGCGGAACAATCAGCCCCAGCATTTT. Translating it yields CASGLGRNNQPQHF.

This chain joins TRBV30 and TRBJ2-1, with D perhaps TRBD2 (6 bases). This CDR3 has 16 residues. V was cut by 6 bases and J by 0 bases, with 18 bases left in between. Per the germline V gene, CDR1 is GTSNPN and CDR2 is SVGIG (reference sequence). CDR3 nucleotide sequence: TGTGCCTGCCGAGGGGCGGGACCCAGCTCCTACAATGAGCAGTTCTTC. It specifies CACRGAGPSSYNEQFF.

The chain combines TRBV11-3 with TRBJ2-7; TRBD2 agrees at 11 bases. CDR1 and CDR2 from the germline V gene are SGHNT and YENEEA. V shed 5 bases and J 3 bases; nucleotides not matched to a gene: 9. This CDR3 comprises 16 residues. The CDR3 loop reads CASSPGTSGRSYEQYF. In nucleotides, the CDR3 is TGTGCCAGCAGCCCCGGGACTAGCGGTAGGAGCTACGAGCAGTACTTC.

Only one count was recorded for this clone. This chain connects TRBV5-1 to TRBJ1-5; TRBD1 is a possible D gene (5 bases). Germline V gives CDR1 SGHRS, CDR2 YFSETQ. The CDR3 totals 15 residues. Between the trimmed V and J ends, which lost 4 bases and 2 bases, there was a span of 13 bases. CDR3 amino acids: CASSIGTFGNQPQHF. Written as DNA, the CDR3 is TGCGCCAGCAGCATTGGGACGTTTGGCAATCAGCCCCAGCATTTT. The whole variable domain, remainder taken from reference TRBV5-1 and TRBJ1-5, is KAGVTQTPRYLIKTRGQQVTLSCSPISGHRSVSWYQQTPGQGLQFLFEYFSETQRNKGNFPGRFSGRQFSNSRSEMNVSTLELGDSALYLCASSIGTFGNQPQHFGDGTRLSIL.

The chain uses TRBV28 and TRBJ2-3; 8 bases fit TRBD2. This CDR3 comprises 12 residues. Unmatched junction bases numbered 6, after V lost 11 bases and J lost 5 bases. Germline values: CDR1 MDHEN, CDR2 SYDVKM. The CDR3 sequence is CALRGAGDTQYF. The CDR3 region has the DNA TGTGCCTTGCGGGGGGCCGGAGATACGCAGTATTTT.